The 8 T cell receptor beta chains presented below share a single source sample, sequenced in a study of blood T cell repertoires in COVID-19. Clones were sequenced by immunoSEQ multiplex PCR, and TCRdb holds only the in-frame ones, with some missing. The sample contains approximately 240,000 clones, nearly 85% of which appear only once. The sample was peripheral blood. The receptor set was obtained from a woman aged 25 to 39 with COVID-19, enrolled during active disease.

The genes are TRBV19 and TRBJ1-2, with unresolved D. The V gene lost 4 bases and the J gene lost 5 bases, with 17 bases spanning the gap. The V gene's germline CDR1 is LNHDA and CDR2 SQIVND (reference sequence). The CDR3 contains 15 residues. CDR3 sequence reads: CASSTRPIESYGYTF. CDR3 sequence (DNA): TGTGCCAGTAGTACGAGGCCTATTGAATCTTATGGCTACACCTTC.

This chain uses TRBV13 with TRBJ2-4; 11 bases are shared with TRBD2. The germline V gene has CDR1 PRHDT and CDR2 FYEKMQ (reference sequence). The length of the CDR3 is 15 residues. V dropped 4 bases and J dropped 7; count of bases not matched to a gene: 6. The CDR3 protein is CASSSIAGGENIQYF. In DNA, the CDR3 is TGTGCCAGCAGCTCCATAGCGGGAGGGGAGAACATTCAGTACTTC. Complete variable domain (other parts from reference TRBV13 and TRBJ2-4): AAGVIQSPRHLIKEKRETATLKCYPIPRHDTVYWYQQGPGQDPQFLISFYEKMQSDKGSIPDRFSAQQFSDYHSELNMSSLELGDSALYFCASSSIAGGENIQYFGAGTRLSVL.

J is TRBJ2-7 and V is TRBV12-3 or TRBV12-4; D may be TRBD2 (5 bases). V was clipped by 10 bases and J by 12 bases, with 25 bases between them. This CDR3 contains 13 residues. CDR3 in DNA: TGTGCCACGTATCGGACGTCCCCAAGCGAGGGGTACTTC. This codes for CATYRTSPSEGYF.

The rearrangement uses TRBV9 and TRBJ1-1; perhaps TRBD1 as D (6 bases). Looked up from germline, CDR1 is SGDLS and CDR2 is YYNGEE. This CDR3 is 14 amino acids long. The V end was cut by 3 bases, the J end by 1 base, with 10 bases between. The CDR3 DNA reads TGTGCCAGCAGCGAACCGACAGGGAACACTGAAGCTTTCTTT. As protein: CASSEPTGNTEAFF.

The chain joins TRBV3-1 (or the pseudogene TRBV3-2) to TRBJ2-6; 9 nucleotides line up with TRBD2. Looked up from germline, CDR1 is LGHDT and CDR2 is YNNKEL (reference sequence). After removal of 2 bases from V and 1 base from J, the junction contained 9 bases not matched to a gene. CDR3 size: 19 residues. The DNA for the CDR3 is TGTGCCAGCAGCCAATTTGTAGGACTAGCGAAATCTGGGGCCAACGTCCTGACTTTC. Its translation: CASSQFVGLAKSGANVLTF.

The chain joins TRBV6-6 to TRBJ2-3, with D perhaps TRBD2 (5 bases). The CDR3 runs to 12 residues. CDR1 and CDR2 from the germline V gene are MNHNY and SVGAGI (reference sequence). Trimming cost V 3 bases and J 5 bases, with 6 bases left between them. CDR3 nucleotides: TGTGCCAGCAGTTATGAGGGAGATACGCAGTATTTT. Translation gives CASSYEGDTQYF.

V and J are TRBV6-2 or TRBV6-3 and TRBJ2-7, with a tentative D call TRBD2 (5 bases). Germline CDR1 reads MNHEY; CDR2 reads SVGEGT. V lost 0 bases and J 3 bases, leaving 12 bases between the germline ends. The CDR3 length is 15 residues. CDR3: CASSYSQRTNYEQYF. CDR3 nucleotide sequence: TGTGCCAGCAGTTACTCCCAGCGGACCAACTACGAGCAGTACTTC.

The genes are TRBV11-2 and TRBJ1-4; 7 bases align to TRBD1. Germline CDR1 reads SGHAT; CDR2 reads FQNNGV. V was pared by 1 base and J by 8 bases, with 13 bases of the junction left unmatched. The CDR3 consists of 17 residues. The CDR3 DNA sequence: TGTGCCAGCAGCTTAGGAAGAGGACAGGTCCGCGGGGAAAAACTGTTTTTT. This codes for CASSLGRGQVRGEKLFF.